This TCR beta chain came from a study of T cell responses to AZD1222 COVID-19 vaccine. Study observations and caveats: White British ancestry dominated among donors, who included more females, and clonal diversity was possibly underestimated.

The CDR3 has 17 amino acids. Deletions cut 3 bases from V and 4 bases from J, with 21 bases between. CDR1 SGDLS and CDR2 YYNGEE come from the germline V gene. The method was immunoSEQ multiplex PCR; TCRdb's version includes in-frame clones alone and lacks a portion of them. The sample carries 100,000 to 150,000 clones, around 83% recorded once. With respect to this clone: Its target is unknown.

V usage is TRBV9 and J usage is TRBJ2-3, with unresolved D. The sequenced sample was peripheral blood, obtained 28 days after the second AZD1222 dose. This TCR was sampled from an adult who received the AZD1222 COVID-19 vaccine. DNA of the CDR3: TGTGCCAGCAGCGCCCGAATCTACTTGGACCGAGCAGATACGCAGTATTTT. It specifies CASSARIYLDRADTQYF.